Each of the 27 T cell receptor beta chains below was sequenced from the same sample in a study of OX40 agonist ivuxolimab in advanced cancers. Generated by immunoSEQ multiplex PCR, the TCRdb table keeps only in-frame clones and is missing some. The sample lists about 50,000 clones; approximately 84% were seen once. Here the sequenced sample was CD4+ or CD8+ T cells sorted from blood, taken in a trial of the OX40 agonist ivuxolimab. These receptors were obtained from an adult with an advanced solid tumor such as melanoma, head and neck, liver or kidney cancer.

The genes are TRBV11-2 and TRBJ1-3; D might be TRBD1 (6 bases). Trimming left V 0 bases short and J 4 bases short, with 10 bases between. The CDR3 has 15 residues. CDR1 is SGHAT, CDR2 FQNNGV, per germline. CDR3 nucleotides: TGTGCCAGCAGCTTAGATCCAGGGGACGGAAACACCATATATTTT. Encoded protein: CASSLDPGDGNTIYF.

The chain is built from TRBV11-2 and TRBJ2-5; a weak D match, TRBD1 (5 bases). Germline assignment: CDR1 SGHAT and CDR2 FQNNGV. Between the trimmed V and J ends, which lost 0 bases and 2 bases, there was a span of 19 bases. The CDR3 extends over 18 amino acids. CDR3 region: CASSLDGGPGLGQETQYF. The DNA for the CDR3 is TGTGCCAGCAGCTTAGATGGTGGCCCAGGGTTGGGGCAAGAGACCCAGTACTTC.

This clone was counted between two and nine times. The chain recombines TRBV28 with TRBJ2-2; D gene unclear. Trimming cost V 10 bases and J 7 bases, with 19 bases left between them. Germline V gives CDR1 MDHEN, CDR2 SYDVKM. The length of the CDR3 is 14 residues. The CDR3 reads CATPTGRRDGELFF. As DNA, the CDR3 is TGTGCCACTCCCACCGGAAGGCGAGACGGGGAGCTGTTTTTT.

This chain uses TRBV4-2 with TRBJ2-7, with TRBD2 identical over 10 bases. The CDR3 runs 14 residues. Germline V gives CDR1 LGHNA, CDR2 YNFKEQ. Germline trimming cut 5 bases from V and 2 bases from J; bases unmatched to any gene: 3. The CDR3 nucleotides are TGTGCCAGCAGCAACCTAGCGGGAGCCTACGAGCAGTACTTC. Its protein is CASSNLAGAYEQYF.

This clone was observed a few times. This chain joins TRBV6-5 and TRBJ2-1, with 11 bases fitting TRBD1. The V gene end was trimmed by 1 base and the J gene end by 7 bases; junction bases not matched to a gene: 3. There are 15 residues in the CDR3. Per germline, CDR1 MNHEY and CDR2 SVGAGI. CDR3 residues: CASSYFGQGANEQFF. The CDR3 nucleotides read TGTGCCAGCAGTTACTTCGGACAGGGGGCTAATGAGCAGTTCTTC.

The genes are TRBV9 and TRBJ2-3; unclear D gene. Germline V gene lookup returns CDR1 SGDLS and CDR2 YYNGEE. This CDR3 contains 12 residues. Trimming removed 0 bases from V and 5 bases from J, with 4 bases in between. The CDR3 bases are TGTGCCAGCAGCGTAGAGGGAGATACGCAGTATTTT. This sequence encodes CASSVEGDTQYF. The entire variable domain, with the rest obtained from reference TRBV9 and TRBJ2-3, is as follows: DSGVTQTPKHLITATGQRVTLRCSPRSGDLSVYWYQQSLDQGLQFLIQYYNGEERAKGNILERFSAQQFPDLHSELNLSSLELGDSALYFCASSVEGDTQYFGPGTRLTVL.

The chain has TRBV18 and TRBJ1-4; 9 bases agree with TRBD1. CDR3 size: 21 residues. Germline CDR1 is KGHSH and CDR2 is LQKENI. Unmatched junction bases numbered 22, after V lost 8 bases and J lost 0 bases. The CDR3 DNA reads TGTGCCAGCCCTAGGGACAGGGACACGAGATTAGTAGTTGCAACTAATGAAAAACTGTTTTTT. This encodes CASPRDRDTRLVVATNEKLFF.

The chain is built from TRBV7-9 and TRBJ2-4; D is perhaps TRBD2 (5 bases). V lost 5 bases, J lost 3 bases, and 17 bases lay in between. Germline loops: CDR1 SEHNR, CDR2 FQNEAQ (reference sequence). CDR3 size: 16 residues. The CDR3 DNA sequence: TGTGCCAGCAGCCCCCGGACTCGTTTAGACAAAAACATTCAGTACTTC. Encoded protein: CASSPRTRLDKNIQYF. Full variable domain (rest looked up from reference TRBV7-9 and TRBJ2-4): DTGVSQNPRHKITKRGQNVTFRCDPISEHNRLYWYRQTLGQGPEFLTYFQNEAQLEKSRLLSDRFSAERPKGSFSTLEIQRTEQGDSAMYLCASSPRTRLDKNIQYFGAGTRLSVL.

CDR3 region: CASSEGGGRAFF. Written as DNA, the CDR3 is TGTGCCAGCAGTGAGGGCGGGGGTCGGGCTTTCTTT. The genes are TRBV25-1 and TRBJ1-1; weak D call: TRBD1 (5 bases). CDR1 is MGHDK, CDR2 SYGVNS, per germline. V was cut by 3 bases and J by 11 bases, with 13 bases left in between. The CDR3 contains 12 residues.

The rearrangement uses TRBV7-8 and TRBJ1-6; D gene ambiguous. Trimming cost V 5 bases and J 5 bases, with 13 bases left between them. Germline V CDR1 and CDR2: SGHVS, FQNEAQ. The CDR3 extends over 15 amino acids. CDR3 sequence reads: CASSPFFGDNSPLHF. CDR3 nucleotides: TGTGCCAGCAGCCCCTTTTTCGGGGATAATTCACCCCTCCACTTT.

This chain links TRBV9 with TRBJ2-3; 12 bases match TRBD2. CDR1 and CDR2 (germline): SGDLS, YYNGEE. This CDR3 region has 19 residues. The trim removed 4 bases at V and 2 bases at J, leaving 14 bases unmatched. The CDR3: CASSKGQPGLAGFTDTQYF. The CDR3 nucleotides are TGTGCCAGCAGCAAAGGACAGCCGGGACTAGCGGGCTTCACAGATACGCAGTATTTT.

The chain has TRBV5-1 and TRBJ2-5; TRBD2 matches at 10 bases. The J segment lost 4 bases and the V segment lost 4 bases, leaving 10 bases of the junction unmatched. The CDR3 is 16 amino acids. CDR1 is SGHRS, CDR2 YFSETQ, per germline. The CDR3, as DNA: TGCGCCAGCAGCCTTCTAGCGGGAGAGGGGCCAGAGACCCAGTACTTC. As protein: CASSLLAGEGPETQYF.

V and J are TRBV9 and TRBJ2-5, with TRBD1 identical over 7 bases. The CDR3 has 14 amino acids. Germline CDR1 and CDR2: SGDLS and YYNGEE. Unmatched junction bases numbered 5, after V lost 3 bases and J lost 3 bases. The CDR3: CASSAVQGKETQYF. The CDR3 nucleotides are TGTGCCAGCAGCGCCGTACAGGGGAAAGAGACCCAGTACTTC.

This clone turned up a few times. The V gene is TRBV19, the J gene TRBJ1-5; the match to TRBD1 covers 8 bases. Germline lookup yields CDR1 LNHDA and CDR2 SQIVND (reference sequence). The CDR3 is made up of 15 amino acids. Unmatched junction bases numbered 10, after V lost 10 bases and J lost 2 bases. Written as DNA, the CDR3 is TGTGCCACCTCAGGGGGCCGGGGAGGCAATCAGCCCCAGCATTTT. Amino acids: CATSGGRGGNQPQHF.

The chain couples TRBV7-3 to TRBJ2-5; 8 nucleotides match TRBD1. Germline V lookup: CDR1 SGHTA, CDR2 FQGTGA. V shed 2 bases and J 5 bases; nucleotides not matched to a gene: 13. The length of the CDR3 is 17 residues. CDR3 amino acids: CASSLLSLGQAGETQYF. The CDR3 bases are TGTGCCAGCAGCTTATTGTCTTTGGGACAGGCGGGCGAGACCCAGTACTTC.

The chain carries TRBV5-1 and TRBJ1-1, with 8 bases that match TRBD1. This CDR3 spans 15 amino acids. Germline CDR1 is SGHRS and CDR2 is YFSETQ. The V and J ends lost 4 bases and 1 base, in that order; junction bases with no gene match: 6. The chain's CDR3 is CASSPRTGTNTEAFF. The DNA of the CDR3 is TGCGCCAGCAGCCCCCGGACAGGGACGAACACTGAAGCTTTCTTT.

The rearrangement joins TRBV10-1 to TRBJ2-3, with TRBD1 matching over 8 bases. CDR1 is WNHNN and CDR2 is SYGVQD in the germline V gene (reference sequence). The CDR3 is 15 residues long. V dropped 4 bases and J dropped 4; count of bases not matched to a gene: 7. This CDR3 reads CASSVNRGLADTQYF. CDR3 coding DNA: TGCGCCAGCAGTGTAAACAGGGGGTTGGCAGATACGCAGTATTTT.

The V and J genes are TRBV27 and TRBJ1-4, with a tentative D call TRBD1 (5 bases). The CDR3 extends over 14 amino acids. Germline CDR1 reads MNHEY; CDR2 reads SMNVEV (reference sequence). V was cut by 6 bases and J by 0 bases, with 8 bases left in between. CDR3 nucleotide sequence: TGTGCCAGCAGCTTGACAGCAACTAATGAAAAACTGTTTTTT. This sequence encodes CASSLTATNEKLFF.

The chain employs TRBV28 and TRBJ1-1, with 7 bases fitting TRBD1. CDR3 length equals 14 residues. Germline lookup yields CDR1 MDHEN and CDR2 SYDVKM. V dropped 4 bases and J dropped 0; count of bases not matched to a gene: 2. The CDR3 sequence is CASSSGTVNTEAFF. CDR3 DNA: TGTGCCAGCAGTTCCGGGACAGTGAACACTGAAGCTTTCTTT.

This clone was found a few times. The CDR3 sequence: CASSPGVQSSYNEQFF. For the CDR3, the DNA is TGCGCCAGCAGTCCAGGTGTCCAGAGCTCCTACAATGAGCAGTTCTTC. The V gene is TRBV10-1, the J gene TRBJ2-1; D uncertain. The CDR3 covers 16 residues. Per germline, CDR1 WNHNN and CDR2 SYGVQD (reference sequence). V was cut by 5 bases and J by 0 bases, with 14 bases left in between.

J is TRBJ2-1 and V is TRBV7-9, with TRBD2 matching over 10 bases. Germline assignment: CDR1 SEHNR and CDR2 FQNEAQ (reference sequence). V dropped 4 bases and J dropped 7; count of bases not matched to a gene: 16. The CDR3 totals 18 residues. CDR3 in amino acids: CASSSLRTAGGGRNEQFF. CDR3 coding DNA: TGTGCCAGCAGCTCACTTAGGACAGCGGGAGGGGGGAGGAATGAGCAGTTCTTC. Together with reference TRBV7-9 and TRBJ2-1, the CDR3 gives the full variable domain: DTGVSQNPRHKITKRGQNVTFRCDPISEHNRLYWYRQTLGQGPEFLTYFQNEAQLEKSRLLSDRFSAERPKGSFSTLEIQRTEQGDSAMYLCASSSLRTAGGGRNEQFFGPGTRLTVL.

The chain has TRBV29-1 and TRBJ2-7, with D possibly matching TRBD1 (6 bases). CDR1 is SQVTM and CDR2 is ANQGSEA in the germline V gene. The V and J ends lost 7 bases and 1 base respectively, with 17 bases between them. The CDR3 length is 14 residues. As DNA, the CDR3 is TGCAGCGCAACTAATAAGGACAGTTCCTACGAGCAGTACTTC. This translates into CSATNKDSSYEQYF.

V and J are TRBV7-2 and TRBJ1-3, with 7 bases matching TRBD1. This CDR3 spans 16 amino acids. V dropped 5 bases and J dropped 0; count of bases not matched to a gene: 7. Germline V gene data show CDR1 as SGHTA and CDR2 as FQGNSA. CDR3: CASSLDRASSGNTIYF. In DNA form, the CDR3 reads TGTGCCAGCAGCCTCGACAGGGCCTCCTCTGGAAACACCATATATTTT. Full variable domain (remainder filled in from reference TRBV7-2 and TRBJ1-3): GAGVSQSPSNKVTEKGKDVELRCDPISGHTALYWYRQSLGQGLEFLIYFQGNSAPDKSGLPSDRFSAERTGGSVSTLTIQRTQQEDSAVYLCASSLDRASSGNTIYFGEGSWLTVV.

This clone was seen just once. V gene TRBV28 combines with J gene TRBJ2-1; D ambiguous. Looked up from germline, CDR1 is MDHEN and CDR2 is SYDVKM. V was shortened by 4 bases and J by 6 bases, with 10 bases between the two germline ends. The CDR3 has 13 amino acids. DNA of the CDR3: TGTGCCAGCAGTTCAATTACAACCAATGAGCAGTTCTTC. This encodes CASSSITTNEQFF.

This chain uses TRBV25-1 with TRBJ2-1; D remains ambiguous. This CDR3 spans 15 amino acids. The V and J ends lost 2 bases and 2 bases respectively, with 10 bases between them. CDR1 and CDR2 (germline): MGHDK, SYGVNS. CDR3 nucleotides: TGTGCCAGCAGTGAACTCGGGCTAACCTACAATGAGCAGTTCTTC. Protein sequence: CASSELGLTYNEQFF.

The V and J genes are TRBV28 and TRBJ2-7; weak D call: TRBD1 (6 bases). V lost 10 bases to trimming and J lost 2 bases, with 15 bases between them. There are 13 residues in the CDR3. CDR1 MDHEN and CDR2 SYDVKM come from the germline V gene. The CDR3, as DNA: TGTGCCACCAACCCGACAGGAACCTACGAGCAGTACTTC. It specifies CATNPTGTYEQYF.

The chain uses TRBV9 and TRBJ2-1; 11 bases match TRBD2. V was pared by 3 bases and J by 0 bases, with 8 bases of the junction left unmatched. The CDR3 runs to 18 residues. The germline V gene encodes CDR1 SGDLS and CDR2 YYNGEE. The CDR3 nucleotides read TGTGCCAGCAGCGCCCCGGTGACTAGCGGGGCCTCCTACAATGAGCAGTTCTTC. Translation gives CASSAPVTSGASYNEQFF.